This entry lists 27 T cell receptor beta chains sequenced from one sample in a study of a mutant IDH1 vaccine in newly diagnosed glioma. Time point meaning: week 11, during vaccination. Vaccination comprised doses that each held 300 ug of mutant IDH1 20-mer peptide, plus topical imiquimod. For these TCRs, the target antigens are not known. Assay used: immunoSEQ multiplex PCR; TCRdb lists only in-frame clones, some missing. The table has 50,000 to 75,000 clones, roughly 80% seen once. Sequenced material: PBMCs, taken from a glioma patient whose treatment included an IDH1 peptide vaccine. The receptors shown here come from a man aged 50-60 years with glioma.

V is TRBV2 and J is TRBJ2-7; no firm D call. The V gene lost 5 bases and the J gene lost 2 bases, with 13 bases spanning the gap. This CDR3 has 14 residues. The V gene's germline CDR1 is SNHLY and CDR2 FYNNEI. CDR3 sequence reads: CASSWTHPTYEQYF. CDR3 DNA: TGTGCCAGCAGTTGGACCCACCCTACCTACGAGCAGTACTTC.

CDR3 coding DNA: TGTGCCATCAGTGAGGGCACAGGGCTTAATGAAAAACTGTTTTTT. Translated: CAISEGTGLNEKLFF. V gene TRBV10-3 combines with J gene TRBJ1-4; a possible D gene is TRBD1 (6 bases). V lost 2 bases, J lost 4 bases, and 11 bases lay in between. The germline V gene has CDR1 ENHRY and CDR2 SYGVKD. This CDR3 spans 15 amino acids.

The count of this clone is one. CDR3 amino acids: CASSLNVEAFF. The CDR3 nucleotides read TGTGCCAGCAGCTTAAACGTCGAAGCTTTCTTT. This chain connects TRBV7-2 to TRBJ1-1; D gene uncertain. The germline V gene encodes CDR1 SGHTA and CDR2 FQGNSA. V gave up 2 bases and J gave up 8 bases, with 6 bases separating them. The CDR3 is made up of 11 amino acids.

This rearrangement joins TRBV10-3 to TRBJ1-1; 7 bases are shared with TRBD1. With 5 bases clipped from V and 1 base from J, the junction kept 10 bases outside the gene matches. The CDR3 runs to 16 residues. The germline gives CDR1 ENHRY, CDR2 SYGVKD. CDR3 nucleotide sequence: TGTGCCATCAGTTTGGACAGGCTAGGCGGGAACACTGAAGCTTTCTTT. This sequence encodes CAISLDRLGGNTEAFF.

V and J are TRBV6-1 and TRBJ2-7; 8 bases fit TRBD2. Per germline, CDR1 MNHNS and CDR2 SASEGT. The CDR3 totals 19 residues. V shed 2 bases and J 4 bases; nucleotides not matched to a gene: 19. CDR3 sequence reads: CASSERGQRWASGFYEQYF. For the CDR3, the DNA is TGTGCCAGCAGTGAAAGGGGACAACGCTGGGCTAGCGGGTTTTACGAGCAGTACTTC.

V usage is TRBV14 and J usage is TRBJ2-7; D not resolved. Germline CDR1 SGHDN, CDR2 FVKESK. The CDR3 has 14 amino acids. Deletions cut 0 bases from V and 0 bases from J, with 6 bases between. Here the CDR3 DNA reads TGTGCCAGCAGCCAAGATTGGGTCTCCTACGAGCAGTACTTC. It encodes CASSQDWVSYEQYF.

This chain uses TRBV4-3 with TRBJ2-2; TRBD1 agrees at 7 bases. The V segment lost 4 bases and the J segment 2 bases; nucleotides outside the gene matches: 10. The CDR3 has 17 residues. The germline V gene has CDR1 LGHNA and CDR2 YSLEER. The CDR3 DNA follows: TGCGCCAGCAGCCTAGGGGGTGGGACAGCCAACACCGGGGAGCTGTTTTTT. It specifies CASSLGGGTANTGELFF.

The V call is TRBV5-6, the J call TRBJ2-6, with a possible D match to TRBD2 (6 bases). There are 16 residues in the CDR3. Germline loops: CDR1 SGHDT, CDR2 YYEEEE. V lost 0 bases, J lost 4 bases, and 11 bases lay in between. This CDR3 reads CASSLAGGLGANVLTF. DNA for the CDR3: TGTGCCAGCAGCTTGGCCGGGGGTTTAGGGGCCAACGTCCTGACTTTC.

V and J are TRBV5-6 and TRBJ2-1, with D possibly being TRBD1 (5 bases). This CDR3 spans 15 amino acids. Germline CDR1 is SGHDT and CDR2 is YYEEEE. V was pared by 1 base and J by 2 bases, with 10 bases between. The CDR3 DNA is TGTGCCAGCAGCTTGATCCAGGGAACCTACAATGAGCAGTTCTTC. Its translation is CASSLIQGTYNEQFF.

The chain employs TRBV27 and TRBJ1-1; D is possibly TRBD1 (5 bases). The germline CDR1 and CDR2 sequences are MNHEY and SMNVEV (reference sequence). V was shortened by 6 bases and J by 4 bases, with 12 bases between the two germline ends. This CDR3 spans 13 amino acids. CDR3 loop: CASRINRGTEAFF. The CDR3 coding sequence is TGTGCCAGCAGAATAAATAGGGGCACTGAAGCTTTCTTT.

V and J are TRBV19 and TRBJ1-2; TRBD1 might be the D (5 bases). Trimming took 2 bases from V and 6 from J, leaving 10 bases between them. CDR1 and CDR2 from the germline V gene are LNHDA and SQIVND (reference sequence). The CDR3 extends over 13 amino acids. CDR3 DNA: TGTGCCAGTAGTATACCGCAGGGCGATGGCTACACCTTC. Its protein product is CASSIPQGDGYTF.

The gene calls are TRBV11-2 and TRBJ2-7; TRBD1 matches 8 bases. The trim removed 1 base at V and 0 bases at J, leaving 2 bases unmatched. Germline V gene data show CDR1 as SGHAT and CDR2 as FQNNGV. This CDR3 has 15 residues. CDR3 DNA sequence: TGTGCCAGCAGCTTAGCAGGGGGCGACTCCTACGAGCAGTACTTC. Amino acid sequence: CASSLAGGDSYEQYF.

In regard to this clone: Additional DNA sequences in this sample encode the identical CDR3. The gene calls are TRBV29-1 and TRBJ2-3, with 11 bases identical to TRBD2. After removal of 4 bases from V and 0 bases from J, the junction contained 0 bases not matched to a gene. The CDR3 length is 14 residues. Germline values: CDR1 SQVTM, CDR2 ANQGSEA. DNA for the CDR3: TGCAGCGTTGGGACTAGCGGGAGCACAGATACGCAGTATTTT. It is translated as CSVGTSGSTDTQYF.

The gene calls are TRBV4-1 and TRBJ2-7; the match to TRBD1 covers 8 bases. V was clipped by 2 bases and J by 5 bases; unmatched bases: 17. The CDR3 spans 18 residues. CDR1 and CDR2 (germline): MGHRA, YSYEKL. CDR3 nucleotides: TGCGCCAGCAGCCAAAGATGGGAGATTAGGACAGGGAGGAACGAGCAGTACTTC. It yields the protein CASSQRWEIRTGRNEQYF.

The V gene is TRBV6-1, the J gene TRBJ2-1; 9 bases line up with TRBD2. Germline V gene data show CDR1 as MNHNS and CDR2 as SASEGT. The ends lost 8 bases at V and 8 bases at J; junction bases unmatched: 7. The CDR3 is made up of 13 amino acids. The CDR3 is CASQAGGWDEQFF. The CDR3 DNA reads TGTGCCAGCCAAGCGGGAGGTTGGGATGAGCAGTTCTTC.

This chain uses TRBV10-3 with TRBJ1-2, with D perhaps matching TRBD1 (5 bases). Germline CDR1 and CDR2: ENHRY and SYGVKD. V gave up 8 bases and J gave up 8 bases, with 18 bases separating them. There are 13 residues in the CDR3. CDR3 bases: TGTGCCATCGGATCGACAGTACGGGAAGGCTACACCTTC. Translating gives CAIGSTVREGYTF.

The chain combines TRBV7-2 with TRBJ1-6, with D tentatively TRBD1 (5 bases). The V end was cut by 5 bases, the J end by 5 bases, with 13 bases between. Germline V gene lookup returns CDR1 SGHTA and CDR2 FQGNSA. The CDR3 has 15 residues. The CDR3 spells CASSPLGQNNSPLHF. The CDR3 DNA reads as TGTGCCAGCAGCCCCTTGGGGCAGAATAATTCACCCCTCCACTTT.

The genes are TRBV25-1 and TRBJ1-2; 7 bases match TRBD1. The V gene's germline CDR1 is MGHDK and CDR2 SYGVNS. The CDR3 runs to 12 residues. Trimming at V came to 3 bases and at J to 8 bases, leaving 3 bases not matched to a gene. The CDR3 region is CASSDGGGGYTF. DNA for the CDR3: TGTGCCAGCAGTGATGGAGGGGGCGGCTACACCTTC.

The count of this clone is one. This chain connects TRBV19 to TRBJ1-2, with D perhaps TRBD1 (6 bases). CDR3 length: 14 amino acids. From germline, CDR1 is LNHDA and CDR2 SQIVND (reference sequence). Trimming removed 7 bases from V and 8 bases from J, with 20 bases in between. The CDR3 protein is CASKKGDTPGGYTF. The CDR3 bases are TGTGCCAGTAAAAAGGGGGACACCCCTGGAGGCTACACCTTC.

The chain combines TRBV5-1 with TRBJ1-4; no clear D gene. V was shortened by 4 bases and J by 5 bases, with 18 bases between the two germline ends. CDR3 length: 16 amino acids. Per germline, CDR1 SGHRS and CDR2 YFSETQ. The CDR3 reads CASSPTGDATNEKLFF. CDR3 nucleotides: TGCGCCAGCAGCCCAACCGGGGATGCGACAAATGAAAAACTGTTTTTT.

The chain is built from TRBV4-1 and TRBJ2-3; D is perhaps TRBD2 (5 bases). Trimming pared 4 bases from V and 6 bases from J, leaving 14 bases between. Germline V gives CDR1 MGHRA, CDR2 YSYEKL. CDR3 length: 14 amino acids. CDR3 sequence reads: CASSPGTGRDTQYF. The CDR3 DNA sequence: TGCGCCAGCAGCCCAGGCACGGGAAGGGATACGCAGTATTTT.

V is TRBV2 and J is TRBJ2-3; 8 bases match TRBD2. The CDR3 loop spans 15 amino acids. CDR1 and CDR2 (germline): SNHLY, FYNNEI. Trimming took 7 bases from V and 2 from J; bases not matched to a gene: 8. CDR3 loop: CASTSSGRDTDTQYF. The CDR3 nucleotides read TGTGCCAGCACATCTAGCGGGCGAGACACAGATACGCAGTATTTT.

This chain connects TRBV19 to TRBJ1-5; D may be TRBD1 (5 bases). Trimming removed 6 bases at V and 4 bases at J, with 13 bases between. This CDR3 contains 14 residues. Germline CDR1 LNHDA, CDR2 SQIVND (reference sequence). CDR3 sequence (DNA): TGTGCCAGTAGCTTCGGGACGGAGAATCAGCCCCAGCATTTT. Encoded protein: CASSFGTENQPQHF.

The chain combines TRBV7-9 with TRBJ2-1; D is unresolved. Germline CDR1 reads SEHNR; CDR2 reads FQNEAQ (reference sequence). With 6 bases removed from V and 7 bases from J, the gap between germline ends came to 10 bases. The CDR3 consists of 12 residues. The CDR3 reads CASSGGGNEQFF. Here the CDR3 DNA reads TGTGCCAGCAGTGGCGGTGGGAATGAGCAGTTCTTC.

This clone was counted between two and nine times. The chain joins TRBV4-1 to TRBJ1-1, with a weak D call TRBD1 (5 bases). CDR1 is MGHRA and CDR2 is YSYEKL in the germline V gene. Between the trimmed V and J ends, which lost 2 bases and 8 bases, there was a span of 12 bases. The CDR3 spans 13 residues. The CDR3 loop reads CASSQWRGEEAFF. CDR3 sequence (DNA): TGCGCCAGCAGCCAATGGAGGGGCGAAGAAGCTTTCTTT.

This clone appeared once. The V call is TRBV2, the J call TRBJ2-5; D remains unclear. The CDR3 contains 12 residues. Germline loops: CDR1 SNHLY, CDR2 FYNNEI. Trimming left V 6 bases short and J 2 bases short, with 7 bases between. The CDR3 is CASRGFQETQYF. DNA for the CDR3: TGTGCCAGCAGAGGGTTTCAAGAGACCCAGTACTTC.

The chain joins TRBV6-1 to TRBJ1-2; possible D gene TRBD1, 6 bases. CDR1 and CDR2 (germline): MNHNS, SASEGT. Trimming stripped 1 base from V and 2 bases from J, with 8 bases between. CDR3 length equals 14 residues. CDR3 amino acids: CASSEVDSNYGYTF. As DNA, the CDR3 is TGTGCCAGCAGTGAAGTGGACAGCAACTATGGCTACACCTTC.